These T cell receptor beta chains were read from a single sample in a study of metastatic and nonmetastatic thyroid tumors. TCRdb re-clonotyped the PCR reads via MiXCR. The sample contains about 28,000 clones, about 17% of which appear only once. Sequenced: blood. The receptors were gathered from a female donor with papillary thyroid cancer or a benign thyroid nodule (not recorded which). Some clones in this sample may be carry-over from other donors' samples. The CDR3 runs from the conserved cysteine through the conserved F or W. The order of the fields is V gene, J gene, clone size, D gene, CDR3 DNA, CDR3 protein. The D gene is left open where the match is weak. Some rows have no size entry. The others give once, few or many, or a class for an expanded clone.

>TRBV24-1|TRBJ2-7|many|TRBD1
TGTGCCACCAGTGACTCATCCTTGGGACAGACCTCCTACGAGCAGTACTTC
CATSDSSLGQTSYEQYF
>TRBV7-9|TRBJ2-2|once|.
TGTGCCAGCAGCTTGAGAATGAACACCGGGGAGCTGTTTTTT
CASSLRMNTGELFF
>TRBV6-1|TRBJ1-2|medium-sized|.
TGTGCCAGCAGTTGGGAAGGCCCCAACTATGGCTACACCTTC
CASSWEGPNYGYTF
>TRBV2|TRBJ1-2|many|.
TGTGCCAGCAGAGAAGGTTCCCAAGCTAACTATGGCTACACCTTC
CASREGSQANYGYTF
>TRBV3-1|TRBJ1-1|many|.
TGTGCCAGCAGCCAAGATTCTAGGGGCCGGGGAGCTTTCTTT
CASSQDSRGRGAFF
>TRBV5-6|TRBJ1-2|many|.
TGTGCCAGCATCCTCAGGGGTGACTATGGCTACACCTTC
CASILRGDYGYTF
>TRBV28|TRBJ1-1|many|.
TGTGCCAGCAGCGTTACCTGGGAGTGGAGCACTGAAGCTTTCTTT
CASSVTWEWSTEAFF
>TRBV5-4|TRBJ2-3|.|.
TGTGCCAGCAGCTTCCTAGCGACTAGCACAGATACGCAGTATTTT
CASSFLATSTDTQYF
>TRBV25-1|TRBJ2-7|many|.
TGTGCCAGCACCTCAGGGTTTAGTGTCTACGAGCAGTACTTC
CASTSGFSVYEQYF
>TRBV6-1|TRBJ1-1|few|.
TGTGCCAGCAGTGAAACGCTTGAGGGGGTTCGCACTGAAGCTTTCTTT
CASSETLEGVRTEAFF
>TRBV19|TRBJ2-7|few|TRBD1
TGTGCCAGTAGTATAGGGACAGGGGGCTACGACGAGCAGTACTTC
CASSIGTGGYDEQYF
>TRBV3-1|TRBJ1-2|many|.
TGTGCCAGCAGTCGACAAGAGGAACGGGGCCGTGGCTACACCTTC
CASSRQEERGRGYTF
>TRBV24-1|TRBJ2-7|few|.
TGTGCCACCAGTGATTTACCCCCCCCCGGGGACTCCTACGAGCAGTACTTC
CATSDLPPPGDSYEQYF
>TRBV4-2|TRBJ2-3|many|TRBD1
TGTGCCAGCAGCCGTGGATTCCAGGACAGGCGAGGCACAGATACGCAGTATTTT
CASSRGFQDRRGTDTQYF
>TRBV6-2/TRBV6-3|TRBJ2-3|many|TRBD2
TGTGCCAGCAGTTACACCCTACCGACTCCTGCGGGAGTTACAGATACGCAGTATTTT
CASSYTLPTPAGVTDTQYF
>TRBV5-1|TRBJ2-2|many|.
TGCGCCAGCAGCTACCGGGACAAGAACACCGGGGAGCTGTTTTTT
CASSYRDKNTGELFF
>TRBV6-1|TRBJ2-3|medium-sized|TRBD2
TGTGCCAGCAGTTCCGGAGTAGCGGGAGTTTCAGATACGCAGTATTTT
CASSSGVAGVSDTQYF
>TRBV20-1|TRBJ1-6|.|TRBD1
TGCAGTGCCCCTGAATCAGGGGGCTCACCCCTCCACTTT
CSAPESGGSPLHF
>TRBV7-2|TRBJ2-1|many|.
TGTGCCAGCAGCTTAGGCCGGGACGCCCGACAGTTCTTC
CASSLGRDARQFF
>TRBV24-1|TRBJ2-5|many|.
TGTGCCACCGGGGGGGCTTTCCAAGAGACCCAGTACTTC
CATGGAFQETQYF
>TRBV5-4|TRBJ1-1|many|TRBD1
TGTGCCAGCAGCTTACAGGGGCGGCCACGGACCTTT
CASSLQGRPRTF
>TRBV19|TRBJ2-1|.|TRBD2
TGTGCCAGTAGTATTGAGGGACTAGCGGTCAATGAGCAGTTCTTC
CASSIEGLAVNEQFF
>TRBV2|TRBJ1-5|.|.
TGTGCCAGCAGGGGGAGGGGGAACCTCAATCAGCCCCAGCATTTT
CASRGRGNLNQPQHF
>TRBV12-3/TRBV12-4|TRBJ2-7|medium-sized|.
TGTGCCAGCAGTCCCTGGGCCTGGCGGGAGCAGTACTTC
CASSPWAWREQYF
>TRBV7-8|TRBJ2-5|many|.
TGTGCCAGCAGCTTTGGCCTACAAGAGACCCAGTACTTC
CASSFGLQETQYF
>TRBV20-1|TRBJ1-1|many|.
TGCAGTGCTAACTCCGGGACGGAGTATGTAGGCACTGAAGCTTTCTTT
CSANSGTEYVGTEAFF
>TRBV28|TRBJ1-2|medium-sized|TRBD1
TGTGCCAGCAACACCGGACAGGGAAACTATGGCTACACCTTC
CASNTGQGNYGYTF
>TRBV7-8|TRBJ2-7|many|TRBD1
TGTGCCAGCAGCTTAGCAGTGGACAGGACCTACGAGCAGTACTTC
CASSLAVDRTYEQYF
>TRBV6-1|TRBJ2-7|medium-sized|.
TGTGCCAGGGCGGCGAACGGAAGATTAGCCTACGAGCAGTACTTC
CARAANGRLAYEQYF
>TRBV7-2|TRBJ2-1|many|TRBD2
TGTGCCAGCAGCTTATTGGGGACTAGAATTGGGGAGCAGTTCTTC
CASSLLGTRIGEQFF
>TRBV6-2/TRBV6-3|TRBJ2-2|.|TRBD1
TGTGCCAGCAGTTCTCGCACCCAGGGGGCTGGTGCCCCCCCGATAAGGGAGCTGTTTTTT
CASSSRTQGAGAPPIRELFF
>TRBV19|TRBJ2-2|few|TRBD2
TGTGCCAGTAGCGGGGGGGCCGACACCGGGGAGCTGTTTTTT
CASSGGADTGELFF
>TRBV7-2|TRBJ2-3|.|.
TGTGCCAGCAGCCCCCTAGTCATTCCAGATACGCAGTATTTT
CASSPLVIPDTQYF
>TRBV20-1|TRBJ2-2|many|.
TGCAGTGCTAGAGTCCCTAGCGTGTACACCGGGGAGCTGTTTTTT
CSARVPSVYTGELFF
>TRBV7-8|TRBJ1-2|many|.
TGTGCCAGCAGCTTAGCGAGAGTGGGCAGATCCTATGGCTACACCTTC
CASSLARVGRSYGYTF
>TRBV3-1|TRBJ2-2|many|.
TGTGCCAGCAGATCGTACCGGGAGCTGTTTTTT
CASRSYRELFF
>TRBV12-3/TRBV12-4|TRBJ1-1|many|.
TGTGCCAGCAGCCGCGGTCCCACTGAAGCTTTCTTT
CASSRGPTEAFF
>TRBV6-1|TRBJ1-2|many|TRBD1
TGTGCCAGCAGGGACCGGGACAGGCACTTCTATGGCTACACCTTC
CASRDRDRHFYGYTF
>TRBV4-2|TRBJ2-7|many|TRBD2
TGTGCCAGCAGCCAAAACCCGGGGGGGTCCGCCTACGAGCAGTACTTC
CASSQNPGGSAYEQYF
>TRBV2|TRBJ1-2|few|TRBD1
TGTGCCAGCAGCGCCTCCAGGACAGGGCAGACTGGCTACACCTTC
CASSASRTGQTGYTF
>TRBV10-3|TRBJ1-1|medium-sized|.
TGTGCCATCAGTGAGATGTCAGGCGGGAACACTGAAGCTTTCTTT
CAISEMSGGNTEAFF
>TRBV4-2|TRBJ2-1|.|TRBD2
TGTGCCAGCAGCCAAGATCGAGGAGCGGGGGGAATTTATGAGCAGTTCTTC
CASSQDRGAGGIYEQFF
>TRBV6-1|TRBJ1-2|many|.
TGTGCCAGCAGTGCCGCCGGGACGTTCTATGGCTACACCTTC
CASSAAGTFYGYTF
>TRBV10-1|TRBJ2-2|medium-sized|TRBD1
TGCGCCAGCGGGACAGGGGGCAACACCGGGGAGCTGTTTTTT
CASGTGGNTGELFF
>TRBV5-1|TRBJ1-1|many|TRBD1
TGCGCCAGCAGCTTGACGGACAGGGGTGTCACTGAAGCTTTCTTT
CASSLTDRGVTEAFF
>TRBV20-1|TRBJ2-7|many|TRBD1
TGCAGTGCCAGGACAGGGGGCTACGAGCAGTACTTC
CSARTGGYEQYF
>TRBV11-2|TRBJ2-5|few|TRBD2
TGTGCCAGCAGCTTCCGACTAGCGGGGGGGGCGACTCCAGCGGAGACCCAGTACTTC
CASSFRLAGGATPAETQYF
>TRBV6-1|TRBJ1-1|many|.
TGTGCCAGCAGTTCCGTCAGGCAGAACACTGAAGCTTTCTTT
CASSSVRQNTEAFF
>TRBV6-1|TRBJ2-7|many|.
TGTGCCAGCAGCCGGGACGGACCGTCAGGCTACGAGCAGTACTTC
CASSRDGPSGYEQYF
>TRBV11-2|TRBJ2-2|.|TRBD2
TGTGCCAGCAGCTTAGGGTCGGGACTAGCGGGGACCGGGGAGCTGTTTTTT
CASSLGSGLAGTGELFF
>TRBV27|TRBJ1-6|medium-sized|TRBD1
TGTGCCAGCAGTTTAACAGGGGGCATTTCACCCCTCCACTTT
CASSLTGGISPLHF
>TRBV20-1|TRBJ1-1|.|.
TGCAGTGCTAGAGATGCACCCGTCCACATGAACACTGAAGCTTTCTTT
CSARDAPVHMNTEAFF
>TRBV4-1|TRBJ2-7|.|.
TGCGCCAGCAGCCAAGATGTGACAGGGAGGGACGAGCAGTACTTC
CASSQDVTGRDEQYF
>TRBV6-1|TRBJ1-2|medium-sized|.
TGTGCCAGCAGCTGGGGCAGTACTACTGGCTACACCTTC
CASSWGSTTGYTF
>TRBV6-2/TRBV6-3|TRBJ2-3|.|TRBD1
TGTGCCAGCAGTTACCCTGACAGGGGTAGCACAGATACGCAGTATTTT
CASSYPDRGSTDTQYF
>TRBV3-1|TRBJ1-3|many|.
TGTGCCAGCAGCCCCAGGCCCGGGGGGATTGGAAACACCATATATTTT
CASSPRPGGIGNTIYF
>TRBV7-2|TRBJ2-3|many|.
TGTGCCAGCAGCTCGACTACTAGCACAGATACGCAGTATTTT
CASSSTTSTDTQYF
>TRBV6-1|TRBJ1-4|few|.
TGTGCCAGAAGCGAGTGGGACGGCAGAAAAAAACTGTTTTTT
CARSEWDGRKKLFF
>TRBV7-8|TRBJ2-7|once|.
TGTGCCACCAGCTTAGCAAGGGGTCAGGCGGAGCAGTACTTC
CATSLARGQAEQYF